A single sample is the source of the 13 T cell receptor beta chains below, sequenced in a study of T cells in tuberculosis. Stated time point: new active TB diagnosis, blood taken before or within 7 days of starting treatment. The table came from immunoSEQ multiplex PCR; TCRdb's copy has only in-frame clones and leaves some out. The repertoire holds about 40,000 clones, with roughly 94% as singletons. The sample consisted of PBMCs, taken at tuberculosis diagnosis. These receptors all stem from an adult with tuberculosis.

The rearrangement joins TRBV18 to TRBJ2-1; 7 bases are a match to TRBD1. The V gene's germline CDR1 is KGHSH and CDR2 LQKENI. V lost 1 base, J lost 4 bases, and 7 bases stayed unmatched. The CDR3 consists of 16 residues. The CDR3 DNA follows: TGTGCCAGCTCACCACTCCGACAGGGAAAGTACAATGAGCAGTTCTTC. Its translation is CASSPLRQGKYNEQFF.

This chain connects TRBV18 to TRBJ1-6, with 8 nucleotides matching TRBD1. This CDR3 comprises 17 residues. With V trimmed by 4 bases and J by 2 bases, 7 bases remained unmatched. Germline CDR1 and CDR2: KGHSH and LQKENI. The DNA for the CDR3 is TGTGCCAGCTCACGACAGGGGATCGGGGCCTATAATTCACCCCTCCACTTT. Translated: CASSRQGIGAYNSPLHF.

This clone was observed a few times. The J gene is TRBJ1-1, the V gene TRBV2; the D is unclear. With 4 bases removed from V and 1 base from J, the gap between germline ends came to 7 bases. Germline values: CDR1 SNHLY, CDR2 FYNNEI. This CDR3 contains 13 residues. For the CDR3, the DNA is TGTGCCAGCAGTGCGTACAGGAACACTGAAGCTTTCTTT. This encodes CASSAYRNTEAFF. The whole variable domain, remainder taken from reference TRBV2 and TRBJ1-1, is EPEVTQTPSHQVTQMGQEVILRCVPISNHLYFYWYRQILGQKVEFLVSFYNNEISEKSEIFDDQFSVERPDGSNFTLKIRSTKLEDSAMYFCASSAYRNTEAFFGQGTRLTVV.

The chain has TRBV19 and TRBJ2-1; weak D call: TRBD2 (7 bases). Trimming removed 5 bases from V and 4 bases from J, with 15 bases in between. CDR1 LNHDA and CDR2 SQIVND come from the germline V gene (reference sequence). The CDR3 extends over 15 amino acids. The CDR3 region is CASSAPRGPYNEQFF. DNA for the CDR3: TGTGCCAGTAGTGCTCCGCGGGGGCCGTACAATGAGCAGTTCTTC.

The chain employs TRBV4-2 and TRBJ2-7, with 11 bases that match TRBD1. The CDR3 extends over 14 amino acids. J gave up 3 bases and V 3 bases, and 1 base lay outside the gene matches. CDR1 and CDR2 (germline): LGHNA, YNFKEQ. The CDR3 bases are TGTGCCAGCAGCCAGGGACAGGGGGTCTACGAGCAGTACTTC. Translation gives CASSQGQGVYEQYF.

The chain uses TRBV6-4 and TRBJ2-3, with D perhaps TRBD1 (6 bases). Trimming stripped 4 bases from V and 1 base from J, with 6 bases between. The CDR3 spans 13 residues. Germline loops: CDR1 MRHNA, CDR2 SNTAGT. The CDR3 DNA reads as TGTGCCAGCAGTGGACAGGGCACAGATACGCAGTATTTT. This gives the protein CASSGQGTDTQYF.

This clone was seen once. V gene TRBV10-2 combines with J gene TRBJ1-6, with TRBD1 matching over 8 bases. The CDR3 runs 13 residues. CDR1 is WSHSY and CDR2 is SAAADI in the germline V gene. V shed 8 bases and J 8 bases; nucleotides not matched to a gene: 5. The CDR3, as DNA: TGCGCCAGCCTACAGGGGGGATATTCACCCCTCCACTTT. This encodes CASLQGGYSPLHF.

The V and J genes are TRBV4-2 and TRBJ1-6, with TRBD1 matching 7 bases. The CDR3 spans 15 residues. With V trimmed by 4 bases and J by 9 bases, 9 bases remained unmatched. CDR1 and CDR2 from the germline V gene are LGHNA and YNFKEQ. The CDR3 loop reads CASSREQGLTSPLHF. CDR3 coding DNA: TGTGCCAGCAGCCGGGAACAGGGGCTGACTTCACCCCTCCACTTT.

The genes are TRBV28 and TRBJ1-1, with D maybe TRBD1 (6 bases). Trimming left V 7 bases short and J 5 bases short, with 14 bases between. The CDR3 is made up of 13 amino acids. Looked up from germline, CDR1 is MDHEN and CDR2 is SYDVKM. CDR3 protein: CASKQPQGTEAFF. The CDR3, as DNA: TGTGCCAGCAAACAGCCCCAGGGGACTGAAGCTTTCTTT.

The V gene is TRBV18, the J gene TRBJ1-2, with D uncertain. CDR1 is KGHSH, CDR2 LQKENI, per germline. This CDR3 has 13 amino acids. The V gene lost 3 bases and the J gene lost 3 bases, with 8 bases spanning the gap. The CDR3 DNA follows: TGTGCCAGCTCACCTAGTCTGGACTATGGCTACACCTTC. It specifies CASSPSLDYGYTF.

The rearrangement links TRBV19 to TRBJ1-1, with D possibly being TRBD1 (5 bases). In germline, CDR1 is LNHDA, CDR2 SQIVND (reference sequence). The CDR3 consists of 17 residues. The ends were cut back, 6 bases at V and 3 bases at J, with 23 bases in the middle. The CDR3 protein is CASRVRDSLFGDTEAFF. CDR3 nucleotide sequence: TGTGCCAGTAGAGTCAGGGACTCCCTTTTTGGGGACACTGAAGCTTTCTTT.

The chain employs TRBV2 and TRBJ1-5; D remains unclear. Germline CDR1 is SNHLY and CDR2 is FYNNEI. V was clipped by 0 bases and J by 4 bases, with 7 bases between them. This CDR3 has 14 residues. CDR3 protein: CASSEAPENQPQHF. The CDR3 nucleotides read TGTGCCAGCAGTGAAGCACCCGAGAATCAGCCCCAGCATTTT.

The chain employs TRBV18 and TRBJ1-1, with 9 bases identical to TRBD1. Trimming removed 3 bases from V and 3 bases from J; junction bases left unmatched: 8. CDR1 and CDR2 (germline): KGHSH, LQKENI. This CDR3 is built from 16 residues. CDR3 bases: TGTGCCAGCTCACCTAGACAGGGGGGTGTGTACACTGAAGCTTTCTTT. This sequence encodes CASSPRQGGVYTEAFF.